A single sample is the source of the 18 T cell receptor beta chains below, sequenced in a study of blood T cell repertoires in COVID-19. This table comes from immunoSEQ multiplex PCR, and its TCRdb copy is limited to in-frame clones, with some not included. The sample lists about 300,000 clones; around nine tenths were seen once. Sequencing was carried out using PBMCs or T cells enriched from blood (not recorded which). These receptors were obtained from a woman aged 50 to 60 who had been exposed to COVID-19.

This clone showed up just once. V usage is TRBV19 and J usage is TRBJ1-5; no reliable D call. This CDR3 has 14 residues. Per germline, CDR1 LNHDA and CDR2 SQIVND (reference sequence). V dropped 5 bases and J dropped 5 bases, with 13 bases sitting between them. In DNA form, the CDR3 reads TGTGCCAGTAGTCCCCCGGGTAGTTATCAGCCCCAGCATTTT. Encoded protein: CASSPPGSYQPQHF. The full variable domain, rest sourced from reference TRBV19 and TRBJ1-5, is DGGITQSPKYLFRKEGQNVTLSCEQNLNHDAMYWYRQDPGQGLRLIYYSQIVNDFQKGDIAEGYSVSREKKESFPLTVTSAQKNPTAFYLCASSPPGSYQPQHFGDGTRLSIL.

The chain joins TRBV11-2 to TRBJ1-1; TRBD1 aligns across 7 bases. CDR1 and CDR2 (germline): SGHAT, FQNNGV. The CDR3 is made up of 14 amino acids. J was trimmed by 4 bases and V by 3 bases; bases with no gene match: 5. The CDR3 loop reads CASSLTGIGTEAFF. DNA for the CDR3: TGTGCCAGCAGCTTGACAGGGATCGGCACTGAAGCTTTCTTT.

The chain carries TRBV3-1 (or the pseudogene TRBV3-2) and TRBJ2-5, with 7 bases matching TRBD2. This CDR3 contains 16 residues. After removal of 4 bases from V and 3 bases from J, the junction contained 11 bases not matched to a gene. Germline V gene sequence: CDR1 LGHDT, CDR2 YNNKEL (reference sequence). The chain's CDR3 is CASSRQILARKETQYF. CDR3 DNA: TGTGCCAGCAGCCGCCAGATACTAGCGAGGAAAGAGACCCAGTACTTC.

The V call is TRBV24-1, the J call TRBJ2-3; 11 bases are shared with TRBD1. Trimming cost V 7 bases and J 2 bases; bases outside gene matches: 4. This CDR3 is built from 15 residues. Germline CDR1 reads KGHDR; CDR2 reads SFDVKD. Here the CDR3 DNA reads TGTGCCACCAGCGGGGACAGGGGGTCCACAGATACGCAGTATTTT. Its translation: CATSGDRGSTDTQYF.

V and J are TRBV9 and TRBJ2-3, with 8 nucleotides matching TRBD2. CDR1 and CDR2 (germline): SGDLS, YYNGEE. With 0 bases clipped from V and 2 bases from J, the junction kept 5 bases outside the gene matches. The CDR3 runs 16 residues. CDR3 region: CASSVGSGTLTDTQYF. Here the CDR3 DNA reads TGTGCCAGCAGCGTAGGTAGCGGGACACTCACAGATACGCAGTATTTT.

This clone has only one observation. The gene calls are TRBV28 and TRBJ2-3; 8 positions agree with TRBD1. CDR1 and CDR2 from the germline V gene are MDHEN and SYDVKM. The trim removed 7 bases at V and 2 bases at J, leaving 8 bases unmatched. This CDR3 has 15 amino acids. The CDR3 DNA follows: TGTGCCAGCACCCTGGGACAGGCATTCACAGATACGCAGTATTTT. This codes for CASTLGQAFTDTQYF. The full variable domain, with the rest looked up from reference TRBV28 and TRBJ2-3, is DVKVTQSSRYLVKRTGEKVFLECVQDMDHENMFWYRQDPGLGLRLIYFSYDVKMKEKGDIPEGYSVSREKKERFSLILESASTNQTSMYLCASTLGQAFTDTQYFGPGTRLTVL.

The chain joins TRBV11-3 to TRBJ2-5; 15 bases align to TRBD2. V was clipped by 5 bases and J by 2 bases; unmatched bases: 3. Germline V lookup: CDR1 SGHNT, CDR2 YENEEA. The CDR3 is 16 residues long. The CDR3 is CASSPGLAGGQETQYF. The CDR3 nucleotides are TGTGCCAGCAGCCCGGGACTAGCGGGGGGTCAAGAGACCCAGTACTTC. Drawing the rest from reference TRBV11-3 and TRBJ2-5, the complete variable domain is EAGVVQSPRYKIIEKKQPVAFWCNPISGHNTLYWYLQNLGQGPELLIRYENEEAVDDSQLPKDRFSAERLKGVDSTLKIQPAELGDSAVYLCASSPGLAGGQETQYFGPGTRLLVL.

CDR3 coding DNA: TGTGCCAGTGGGACAGAGTCGAACACTGAAGCTTTCTTT. As protein: CASGTESNTEAFF. The J gene is TRBJ1-1, the V gene TRBV2, with 7 bases fitting TRBD1. V shed 9 bases, J shed 1 base, and the junction held 5 bases outside the gene matches. The CDR3 is 13 residues long. From germline, CDR1 is SNHLY and CDR2 FYNNEI.

The count of this clone is one. V and J are TRBV19 and TRBJ1-1, with 9 bases that match TRBD1. Losses at the gene ends were 5 bases for V and 5 bases for J; bases not matched to a gene: 6. Germline CDR1 LNHDA, CDR2 SQIVND (reference sequence). The CDR3 spans 14 residues. The CDR3 nucleotides read TGTGCCAGTAGTGAGGGGGACAGGGAAACTGAAGCTTTCTTT. Its protein product is CASSEGDRETEAFF.

The rearrangement joins TRBV30 to TRBJ1-1; the D is unclear. The V and J ends lost 4 bases and 2 bases respectively, with 8 bases between them. Germline V gene lookup returns CDR1 GTSNPN and CDR2 SVGIG (reference sequence). This CDR3 is 12 amino acids long. In DNA form, the CDR3 reads TGTGCCTGGACCATGACAAACACTGAAGCTTTCTTT. It specifies CAWTMTNTEAFF.

The chain links TRBV6-5 to TRBJ1-2, with TRBD1 matching 7 bases. J was trimmed by 5 bases and V by 2 bases; bases with no gene match: 2. Germline CDR1 MNHEY, CDR2 SVGAGI. The CDR3 totals 13 residues. The CDR3 nucleotides read TGTGCCAGCAGTTACGCCAGGGGGTATGGCTACACCTTC. It is translated as CASSYARGYGYTF.

V usage is TRBV24-1 and J usage is TRBJ2-2; no reliable D call. Trimming took 6 bases from V and 0 from J, leaving 19 bases between them. Germline V gives CDR1 KGHDR, CDR2 SFDVKD. The CDR3 is made up of 18 amino acids. This CDR3 is CATSHSGPLFPNTGELFF. CDR3 bases: TGTGCCACCAGTCATTCTGGCCCATTGTTCCCGAACACCGGGGAGCTGTTTTTT.

The chain has TRBV5-1 and TRBJ1-2; D not resolved. This CDR3 contains 17 residues. Per germline, CDR1 SGHRS and CDR2 YFSETQ. V lost 0 bases and J 2 bases, leaving 17 bases between the germline ends. The CDR3 coding sequence is TGCGCCAGCAGCTTGGGAACGGGATCCTCGGAAAACTATGGCTACACCTTC. Protein: CASSLGTGSSENYGYTF.

This chain joins TRBV19 and TRBJ1-5, with a weak D call TRBD1 (5 bases). The CDR3 extends over 15 amino acids. The V gene's germline CDR1 is LNHDA and CDR2 SQIVND (reference sequence). V was trimmed by 1 base and J by 1 base, leaving 8 bases between them. CDR3 coding DNA: TGTGCCAGTAGTATAGTACAGGTCAGCAATCAGCCCCAGCATTTT. This encodes CASSIVQVSNQPQHF.

This clone was found once. V is TRBV15 and J is TRBJ1-1, with D hard to call. Between the trimmed V and J ends, which lost 0 bases and 7 bases, there was a span of 12 bases. The CDR3 covers 14 residues. Germline CDR1 reads LNHNV; CDR2 reads YYDKDF (reference sequence). CDR3 DNA: TGTGCCACCAGCAGAGATTCGGTGCTCGGTGAAGCTTTCTTT. Encoded protein: CATSRDSVLGEAFF.

The chain carries TRBV3-1 (or the pseudogene TRBV3-2) and TRBJ2-7; TRBD2 matches at 7 bases. After removal of 1 base from V and 7 bases from J, the junction contained 10 bases not matched to a gene. Germline V gene data show CDR1 as LGHDT and CDR2 as YNNKEL (reference sequence). The CDR3 spans 15 residues. The CDR3 DNA is TGTGCCAGCAGCCAAGGGGTCCGGGGGGTGGAAGAGCAGTACTTC. Translated, it gives CASSQGVRGVEEQYF.

The chain couples TRBV3-1 (or the pseudogene TRBV3-2) to TRBJ2-7; unclear D gene. This CDR3 contains 15 residues. In germline, CDR1 is LGHDT, CDR2 YNNKEL (reference sequence). Between the trimmed V and J ends, which lost 1 base and 2 bases, there was a span of 12 bases. In DNA form, the CDR3 reads TGTGCCAGCAGCCAAGTTTCAGGATTCGCCTACGAGCAGTACTTC. Residues: CASSQVSGFAYEQYF.

V is TRBV6-2 or TRBV6-3 and J is TRBJ1-1; D is possibly TRBD1 (5 bases). V gave up 2 bases and J gave up 0 bases, with 13 bases separating them. CDR1 and CDR2 from the germline V gene are MNHEY and SVGEGT. The CDR3 is 16 amino acids. The CDR3 nucleotides read TGTGCCAGCAGTTACGTCCAGGGCTCTATGAACACTGAAGCTTTCTTT. This translates into CASSYVQGSMNTEAFF.